The 29 T cell receptor beta chains below were found in one sample sequenced in a study of human T cells and chemical hapten exposure. Sample time point: patch test 1, 2 weeks after DPC sensitization. The treatment: therapeutic diphenylcyclopropenone sensitization with weekly scalp DPC. MiXCR, run by TCRdb on the RACE reads, gives a single entry per CDR3 protein. The sample lists tens of thousands of distinct CDR3 sequences; approximately 8% were seen once. The starting material was whole blood, obtained in connection with sensitization to the hapten diphenylcyclopropenone (DPC). Every receptor here comes from a woman under 40 with alopecia areata. Some clones in this sample may be carry-over from other donors' samples.

This clonotype was seen repeatedly, ten times or more. The rearrangement uses TRBV20-1 and TRBJ2-3; D is unresolved. V was clipped by 1 base and J by 0 bases, with 5 bases between them. CDR3 size: 13 residues. The germline V gene encodes CDR1 DFQATT and CDR2 SNEGSKA (reference sequence). The CDR3 nucleotides read TGCAGTGCTAGAGTGGGGAGCACAGATACGCAGTATTTT. Translated: CSARVGSTDTQYF.

The chain couples TRBV27 to TRBJ1-2; D call uncertain. The CDR3 spans 14 residues. V dropped 5 bases and J dropped 0 bases, with 10 bases sitting between them. CDR1 MNHEY and CDR2 SMNVEV come from the germline V gene (reference sequence). The CDR3 nucleotides are TGTGCCAGCAGTACAAACCGAGCTAACTATGGCTACACCTTC. It codes for CASSTNRANYGYTF.

J is TRBJ2-3 and V is TRBV5-1; 8 nucleotides line up with TRBD2. CDR3 length: 15 residues. The germline V gene has CDR1 SGHRS and CDR2 YFSETQ. Trimming took 2 bases from V and 2 from J; bases not matched to a gene: 4. DNA for the CDR3: TGCGCCAGCAGCTTAGGCGGGGGGTACACAGATACGCAGTATTTT. Translating it yields CASSLGGGYTDTQYF. The entire variable domain, with the rest obtained from reference TRBV5-1 and TRBJ2-3, is as follows: KAGVTQTPRYLIKTRGQQVTLSCSPISGHRSVSWYQQTPGQGLQFLFEYFSETQRNKGNFPGRFSGRQFSNSRSEMNVSTLELGDSALYLCASSLGGGYTDTQYFGPGTRLTVL.

The sample holds many counts of this clonotype. The chain employs TRBV14 and TRBJ1-1; D is ambiguous. CDR3 length: 16 residues. V was pared by 3 bases and J by 0 bases, with 14 bases between. Germline values: CDR1 SGHDN, CDR2 FVKESK. CDR3 region: CASSHVHGLMNTEAFF. The DNA for the CDR3 is TGTGCCAGCAGCCATGTCCACGGCCTCATGAACACTGAAGCTTTCTTT.

This clonotype was counted many times. V is TRBV12-3 or TRBV12-4 and J is TRBJ1-2; 8 positions match TRBD1. Losses at the gene ends were 5 bases for V and 9 bases for J; bases not matched to a gene: 5. The CDR3 totals 12 residues. CDR3 region: CASSIGTGSYTF. CDR3 in DNA: TGTGCCAGCAGTATTGGGACAGGCAGCTACACCTTC.

This clonotype has at least ten counts. V and J are TRBV18 and TRBJ2-7; 9 nucleotides align to TRBD1. From germline, CDR1 is KGHSH and CDR2 LQKENI. The CDR3 totals 14 residues. With V trimmed by 8 bases and J by 6 bases, 11 bases remained unmatched. The CDR3 region has the DNA TGTGCCAGCGCCTCACAGGGGGCGCGTGGCGAGCAGTACTTC. It translates to CASASQGARGEQYF.

The sample holds many counts of this clonotype. The chain uses TRBV20-1 and TRBJ2-7; 8 bases are a match to TRBD2. This CDR3 is built from 15 residues. V lost 3 bases, J lost 0 bases, and 7 bases stayed unmatched. Germline CDR1 reads DFQATT; CDR2 reads SNEGSKA (reference sequence). The CDR3 DNA reads as TGCAGTGCTAGGCTGCGGGGGGCCGTCTCCTACGAGCAGTACTTC. Its protein product is CSARLRGAVSYEQYF.

The J gene is TRBJ2-7, the V gene TRBV20-1; TRBD1 matches 9 bases. This CDR3 has 16 amino acids. The germline gives CDR1 DFQATT, CDR2 SNEGSKA (reference sequence). V was pared by 0 bases and J by 2 bases, with 8 bases of the junction left unmatched. The CDR3 here is CSARDRGTGNPYEQYF. CDR3 bases: TGCAGTGCTAGAGATCGCGGGACAGGGAATCCCTACGAGCAGTACTTC.

This clonotype was recorded a few times. The chain employs TRBV14 and TRBJ1-2; D remains unclear. This CDR3 is 12 amino acids long. The germline V gene has CDR1 SGHDN and CDR2 FVKESK. Trimming pared 6 bases from V and 3 bases from J, leaving 8 bases between. CDR3 in amino acids: CASSIGDYGYTF. CDR3 DNA: TGTGCCAGCAGTATCGGGGACTATGGCTACACCTTC.

The table lists this clonotype with many counts. The V and J genes are TRBV5-1 and TRBJ1-1; a weak D match, TRBD1 (5 bases). The CDR3 runs 14 residues. CDR1 and CDR2 (germline): SGHRS, YFSETQ. V lost 4 bases and J lost 3, with 13 bases in between. Here the CDR3 reads CASSEVLRDTEAFF. For the CDR3, the DNA is TGCGCCAGCAGCGAGGTCCTCAGGGACACTGAAGCTTTCTTT.

The V gene is TRBV5-6, the J gene TRBJ2-1; 8 bases map to TRBD2. Germline V gene lookup returns CDR1 SGHDT and CDR2 YYEEEE. The CDR3 runs 15 residues. Trimming at V came to 7 bases and at J to 0 bases, leaving 6 bases not matched to a gene. Here the CDR3 reads CASRKAGGSYNEQFF. The CDR3 nucleotides are TGTGCCAGCCGGAAGGCGGGGGGCTCCTACAATGAGCAGTTCTTC.

This clonotype was seen at least ten times. CDR3 sequence reads: CASSRDRDYNEQFF. CDR3 in DNA: TGTGCCAGCTCCCGGGACAGGGACTACAATGAGCAGTTCTTC. V usage is TRBV9 and J usage is TRBJ2-1; 9 nucleotides agree with TRBD1. The CDR3 has 14 residues. V gave up 7 bases and J gave up 3 bases; unmatched junction bases: 5. Germline V gene sequence: CDR1 SGDLS, CDR2 YYNGEE.

This clonotype was detected only a few times. This chain connects TRBV29-1 to TRBJ1-2; D is undetermined. The V gene lost 3 bases and the J gene lost 5 bases, with 4 bases spanning the gap. The CDR3 is 10 residues long. Germline values: CDR1 SQVTM, CDR2 ANQGSEA. The CDR3 protein is CSVDSYGYTF. For the CDR3, the DNA is TGCAGCGTTGATAGTTATGGCTACACCTTC. Based on the CDR3 plus reference TRBV29-1 and TRBJ1-2, the full variable domain is SAVISQKPSRDICQRGTSLTIQCQVDSQVTMMFWYRQQPGQSLTLIATANQGSEATYESGFVIDKFPISRPNLTFSTLTVSNMSPEDSSIYLCSVDSYGYTFGSGTRLTVV.

A few counts support this clonotype. This sequence joins TRBV20-1 and TRBJ2-3; unclear D gene. Trimming removed 7 bases from V and 4 bases from J, with 15 bases in between. This CDR3 has 13 amino acids. Germline assignment: CDR1 DFQATT and CDR2 SNEGSKA (reference sequence). For the CDR3, the DNA is TGCAGTGTCTTCTTTCCGGGTTCAGATACGCAGTATTTT. It yields the protein CSVFFPGSDTQYF.

This clonotype was seen at least ten times. V gene TRBV29-1 combines with J gene TRBJ2-1; D is ambiguous. The CDR3 has 13 amino acids. Deletions cut 3 bases from V and 8 bases from J, with 14 bases between. Germline lookup yields CDR1 SQVTM and CDR2 ANQGSEA. CDR3 in DNA: TGCAGCGTTGAGTCCCGACGGGTTGATGAGCAGTTCTTC. This gives the protein CSVESRRVDEQFF.

This clonotype was observed a few times. The chain recombines TRBV5-5 with TRBJ2-2; 7 bases fit TRBD2. With 0 bases clipped from V and 0 bases from J, the junction kept 14 bases outside the gene matches. Germline V gene data show CDR1 as SGHKS and CDR2 as YYEKEE (reference sequence). CDR3 size: 20 residues. The CDR3 region is CASSLAFRGTTKANTGELFF. CDR3 DNA sequence: TGTGCCAGCAGCTTGGCATTTCGGGGGACTACTAAGGCGAACACCGGGGAGCTGTTTTTT.

This clonotype has a handful of counts. J is TRBJ1-1 and V is TRBV3-1, with D hard to call. The V end lost 0 bases, the J end lost 11 bases, and 10 bases lay between the germline ends. This CDR3 is 12 amino acids long. CDR1 is LGHDT, CDR2 YNNKEL, per germline (reference sequence). The CDR3 coding sequence is TGTGCCAGCAGCCAAGAGCGGGGTGCGGCTTTCTTT. Its protein product is CASSQERGAAFF.

The rearrangement uses TRBV3-1 and TRBJ2-3, with 7 bases aligning to TRBD2. The CDR3 runs to 16 residues. V lost 4 bases to trimming and J lost 0 bases; unmatched junction nucleotides: 7. Germline assignment: CDR1 LGHDT and CDR2 YNNKEL (reference sequence). CDR3 region: CASSPGRAGSTDTQYF. The DNA for the CDR3 is TGTGCCAGCAGCCCAGGACGAGCGGGGAGCACAGATACGCAGTATTTT.

This clonotype has ten or more counts. The chain is built from TRBV9 and TRBJ1-6; 8 positions agree with TRBD1. The CDR3 consists of 15 residues. The V gene's germline CDR1 is SGDLS and CDR2 YYNGEE. The V gene end was trimmed by 4 bases and the J gene end by 7 bases; junction bases not matched to a gene: 7. CDR3 amino acids: CASSPRQGWNSPLHF. The CDR3 nucleotides are TGTGCCAGCAGCCCCAGACAGGGGTGGAATTCACCCCTCCACTTT.

This clonotype was recorded at least ten times. The rearrangement joins TRBV5-1 to TRBJ1-1; TRBD1 might be the D (5 bases). The ends were cut back, 0 bases at V and 2 bases at J, with 14 bases in the middle. The length of the CDR3 is 16 residues. The germline CDR1 and CDR2 sequences are SGHRS and YFSETQ. Here the CDR3 DNA reads TGCGCCAGCAGCTTGGGGTCGGCAGGGATAAACACTGAAGCTTTCTTT. Protein product: CASSLGSAGINTEAFF.

This clonotype was counted many times. The chain links TRBV2 to TRBJ1-4; 7 bases agree with TRBD1. Germline assignment: CDR1 SNHLY and CDR2 FYNNEI. CDR3 length equals 14 residues. V was pared by 7 bases and J by 5 bases, with 7 bases of the junction left unmatched. CDR3 sequence reads: CASKVGDSNEKLFF. CDR3 DNA: TGTGCCAGCAAAGTTGGGGACAGCAATGAAAAACTGTTTTTT.

This clonotype has at least ten counts. The chain has TRBV7-9 and TRBJ1-1; D may be TRBD1 (6 bases). Trimming stripped 1 base from V and 9 bases from J, with 15 bases between. The CDR3 sequence is 14 residues long. Germline loops: CDR1 SEHNR, CDR2 FQNEAQ (reference sequence). CDR3 protein: CASSLEGTSTKAFF. In DNA form, the CDR3 reads TGTGCCAGCAGCTTAGAAGGGACAAGCACGAAAGCTTTCTTT. The full variable domain, its missing parts supplied by reference TRBV7-9 and TRBJ1-1, is DTGVSQNPRHKITKRGQNVTFRCDPISEHNRLYWYRQTLGQGPEFLTYFQNEAQLEKSRLLSDRFSAERPKGSFSTLEIQRTEQGDSAMYLCASSLEGTSTKAFFGQGTRLTVV.

Many counts were recorded for this clonotype. V usage is TRBV7-9 and J usage is TRBJ2-1; D is unresolved. The germline V and J ends were trimmed by 6 bases and 7 bases, with 7 bases remaining between them. The germline gives CDR1 SEHNR, CDR2 FQNEAQ (reference sequence). This CDR3 region has 11 residues. CDR3 nucleotides: TGTGCCAGCAGGGCACGTAATGAGCAGTTCTTC. This codes for CASRARNEQFF. Complete variable domain (other parts from reference TRBV7-9 and TRBJ2-1): DTGVSQNPRHKITKRGQNVTFRCDPISEHNRLYWYRQTLGQGPEFLTYFQNEAQLEKSRLLSDRFSAERPKGSFSTLEIQRTEQGDSAMYLCASRARNEQFFGPGTRLTVL.

This clonotype was seen more than once but under ten times. The J gene is TRBJ1-1, the V gene TRBV14, with D maybe TRBD1 (6 bases). Between the trimmed V and J ends, which lost 6 bases and 6 bases, there was a span of 17 bases. The CDR3 covers 14 residues. The V gene's germline CDR1 is SGHDN and CDR2 FVKESK. CDR3 sequence: CASSRQAGRAEAFF. The CDR3 DNA reads TGTGCCAGCAGTCGACAGGCGGGGAGGGCTGAAGCTTTCTTT.

In this sample, this clonotype turned up many times. The genes are TRBV13 and TRBJ2-1; D is uncertain. The CDR3 has 13 residues. Trimming left V 2 bases short and J 6 bases short, with 8 bases between. Germline V gene sequence: CDR1 PRHDT, CDR2 FYEKMQ (reference sequence). CDR3: CASSLPRSNEQFF. CDR3 nucleotide sequence: TGTGCCAGCAGCTTACCTCGTTCCAATGAGCAGTTCTTC.

In this sample, this clonotype turned up many times. The chain recombines TRBV10-3 with TRBJ2-2; unclear D gene. Trimming pared 3 bases from V and 0 bases from J, leaving 11 bases between. The CDR3 is made up of 16 amino acids. Germline loops: CDR1 ENHRY, CDR2 SYGVKD. The CDR3 DNA reads as TGTGCCATCAGTGATTCTAAACAGTCGAACACCGGGGAGCTGTTTTTT. Its translation: CAISDSKQSNTGELFF.

This clonotype was picked up many times. This chain connects TRBV9 to TRBJ2-1; possibly TRBD2 for D (6 bases). Germline V CDR1 and CDR2: SGDLS, YYNGEE. CDR3 length equals 13 residues. The V end lost 0 bases, the J end lost 15 bases, and 16 bases lay between the germline ends. The CDR3 protein is CASSVVGAGRPFF. CDR3 DNA sequence: TGTGCCAGCAGCGTAGTAGGGGCAGGGAGGCCGTTCTTC.

This clonotype was counted at least ten times. The chain employs TRBV20-1 and TRBJ1-1; no clear D gene. V gave up 6 bases and J gave up 3 bases, with 8 bases separating them. The CDR3 has 11 amino acids. The germline gives CDR1 DFQATT, CDR2 SNEGSKA (reference sequence). The CDR3 DNA is TGCAGTGCGCCGGCGGACACTGAAGCTTTCTTT. Its translation is CSAPADTEAFF.

Of note for this clonotype: A much larger clone lies a single base off, so this may be a read error. Because it lacks the conserved phenylalanine or tryptophan at the end, this CDR3 is likely a read error. The chain combines TRBV6-5 with TRBJ1-6; D unresolved. The CDR3 has 18 amino acids. CDR1 and CDR2 from the germline V gene are MNHEY and SVGAGI. Trimming left V 6 bases short and J 0 bases short, with 18 bases between. CDR3 nucleotides: TGTGCCAGCAGGCGCGGGCAGACCCAACGCTCCTATAATTCACCCCTCCACCTT. Its protein is CASRRGQTQRSYNSPLHL.